Following are 26 T cell receptor beta chains from one sample sequenced in a study of OX40 agonist ivuxolimab in advanced cancers. Assay used: immunoSEQ multiplex PCR; TCRdb lists only in-frame clones, some missing. Among around 150,000 clones listed, 85% to 95% were seen once. The specimen comprised CD4+ or CD8+ T cells sorted from blood, sampled in a trial of the OX40 agonist ivuxolimab. The receptors shown here come from an adult with an advanced solid tumor such as melanoma, head and neck, liver or kidney cancer.

This chain joins TRBV10-2 and TRBJ2-1, with 14 bases aligning to TRBD2. The V gene's germline CDR1 is WSHSY and CDR2 SAAADI. CDR3 length: 15 residues. J gave up 8 bases and V 5 bases, and 5 bases lay outside the gene matches. The CDR3 sequence: CASSRLAGGLDEQFF. CDR3 coding DNA: TGCGCCAGCAGTCGACTAGCGGGGGGGCTAGATGAGCAGTTCTTC.

Only one count was recorded for this clone. The rearrangement joins TRBV7-6 to TRBJ1-2; D is unclear. CDR1 SGHVS and CDR2 FNYEAQ come from the germline V gene. V was shortened by 1 base and J by 4 bases, with 31 bases between the two germline ends. The CDR3 has 21 amino acids. For the CDR3, the DNA is TGTGCCAGCAGCTTAGGGTCCCCGATCCAACGCAGCGGGCGAGAGAGCTATGGCTACACCTTC. It yields the protein CASSLGSPIQRSGRESYGYTF.

The chain couples TRBV5-1 to TRBJ1-1, with a weak D call TRBD1 (6 bases). V was clipped by 2 bases and J by 1 base, with 9 bases between them. Germline CDR1 is SGHRS and CDR2 is YFSETQ. This CDR3 has 14 residues. CDR3 residues: CASSFTTGNTEAFF. CDR3 nucleotides: TGCGCCAGCAGCTTTACGACAGGGAACACTGAAGCTTTCTTT.

The chain recombines TRBV28 with TRBJ2-1, with TRBD1 matching 9 bases. Germline V lookup: CDR1 MDHEN, CDR2 SYDVKM. Unmatched junction bases numbered 10, after V lost 3 bases and J lost 7 bases. CDR3 length: 16 residues. CDR3 residues: CASSFELQGAGNEQFF. As DNA, the CDR3 is TGTGCCAGCAGTTTTGAATTACAGGGGGCGGGTAATGAGCAGTTCTTC.

The chain joins TRBV19 to TRBJ1-5; maybe TRBD1 (6 bases). The V and J ends lost 7 bases and 3 bases respectively, with 16 bases between them. The germline V gene has CDR1 LNHDA and CDR2 SQIVND (reference sequence). This CDR3 is built from 15 residues. CDR3 in DNA: TGTGCCAGTAACGTTAACAGGGCGTCCAATCAGCCCCAGCATTTT. Its translation: CASNVNRASNQPQHF.

This sequence joins TRBV5-6 and TRBJ2-7, with unresolved D. The CDR3 consists of 16 residues. CDR1 is SGHDT, CDR2 YYEEEE, per germline. V was shortened by 3 bases and J by 0 bases, with 16 bases between the two germline ends. In DNA, the CDR3 is TGTGCCAGCAGCTCCACCTTGGGGTCGGACTCCTACGAGCAGTACTTC. It specifies CASSSTLGSDSYEQYF.

V usage is TRBV18 and J usage is TRBJ1-4; D gene uncertain. Germline V gene sequence: CDR1 KGHSH, CDR2 LQKENI. The CDR3 has 14 residues. V was shortened by 4 bases and J by 4 bases, with 10 bases between the two germline ends. The CDR3 DNA is TGTGCCAGCTCACGCGGGAACGGTAATGAAAAACTGTTTTTT. Encoded protein: CASSRGNGNEKLFF. The full variable domain, its missing parts supplied by reference TRBV18 and TRBJ1-4, is NAGVMQNPRHLVRRRGQEARLRCSPMKGHSHVYWYRQLPEEGLKFMVYLQKENIIDESGMPKERFSAEFPKEGPSILRIQQVVRGDSAAYFCASSRGNGNEKLFFGSGTQLSVL.

This chain joins TRBV28 and TRBJ1-1; D is perhaps TRBD1 (6 bases). CDR3 length: 13 residues. The V end lost 3 bases, the J end lost 11 bases, and 16 bases lay between the germline ends. CDR1 MDHEN and CDR2 SYDVKM come from the germline V gene. The CDR3 sequence: CASSLAGERLAFF. The DNA of the CDR3 is TGTGCCAGCAGTTTGGCAGGGGAGAGGTTGGCTTTCTTT.

This clone was observed a single time. The chain employs TRBV7-3 and TRBJ2-4, with 9 bases that match TRBD2. This CDR3 is built from 16 residues. The V and J ends lost 4 bases and 3 bases, in that order; junction bases with no gene match: 7. Germline CDR1 SGHTA, CDR2 FQGTGA. In DNA, the CDR3 is TGTGCCAGCAGCTCCGCGGGGGGGCTCGGCAAAAACATTCAGTACTTC. Translation gives CASSSAGGLGKNIQYF. Based on the CDR3 plus reference TRBV7-3 and TRBJ2-4, the full variable domain is GAGVSQTPSNKVTEKGKYVELRCDPISGHTALYWYRQSLGQGPEFLIYFQGTGAADDSGLPNDRFFAVRPEGSVSTLKIQRTERGDSAVYLCASSSAGGLGKNIQYFGAGTRLSVL.

V usage is TRBV4-1 and J usage is TRBJ2-2; TRBD1 aligns across 7 bases. The CDR3 consists of 14 residues. V lost 4 bases and J lost 7; bases outside the gene matches: 6. Germline lookup yields CDR1 MGHRA and CDR2 YSYEKL. CDR3 DNA sequence: TGCGCCAGCAGCCCCCAGACAGGGATCGGGGAGCTGTTTTTT. The encoded protein is CASSPQTGIGELFF.

The chain recombines TRBV5-1 with TRBJ2-7; perhaps TRBD2 as D (5 bases). Germline V CDR1 and CDR2: SGHRS, YFSETQ. The CDR3 covers 13 residues. V lost 0 bases to trimming and J lost 12 bases, with 16 bases between them. CDR3 region: CASSLAGLSVSYF. CDR3 sequence (DNA): TGCGCCAGCAGCTTGGCCGGACTTTCGGTTTCGTACTTC.

The gene calls are TRBV6-5 and TRBJ2-3, with a possible D match to TRBD2 (5 bases). There are 15 residues in the CDR3. Germline-derived CDR1 and CDR2 are MNHEY and SVGAGI. Trimming stripped 0 bases from V and 4 bases from J, with 11 bases between. CDR3 nucleotides: TGTGCCAGCAGTTACTCGTTGGCACTAGCAGATACGCAGTATTTT. This gives the protein CASSYSLALADTQYF.

The chain carries TRBV9 and TRBJ2-2; D gene ambiguous. CDR3 length equals 13 residues. The germline V gene encodes CDR1 SGDLS and CDR2 YYNGEE. Trimming stripped 0 bases from V and 4 bases from J, with 4 bases between. The CDR3 protein is CASSVEVTGELFF. CDR3 in DNA: TGTGCCAGCAGCGTAGAGGTCACCGGGGAGCTGTTTTTT.

The chain carries TRBV6-1 and TRBJ1-1, with 9 bases that match TRBD1. Germline V CDR1 and CDR2: MNHNS, SASEGT. The ends lost 7 bases at V and 5 bases at J; junction bases unmatched: 11. This CDR3 has 15 amino acids. The chain's CDR3 is CASITGGAGETEAFF. Written as DNA, the CDR3 is TGTGCCAGCATTACAGGGGGCGCGGGGGAGACTGAAGCTTTCTTT.

This rearrangement joins TRBV18 to TRBJ2-1; D not certain. CDR3 length: 13 amino acids. Trimming shortened V by 6 bases and J by 0 bases, and 6 bases separated the two germline ends. Looked up from germline, CDR1 is KGHSH and CDR2 is LQKENI. The CDR3 DNA is TGTGCCAGCTCTCTTGACTCCTACAATGAGCAGTTCTTC. Protein: CASSLDSYNEQFF.

The CDR3: CAWRGQGVRYEQYF. For the CDR3, the DNA is TGTGCCTGGCGTGGACAGGGGGTGCGGTACGAGCAGTACTTC. This chain links TRBV30 with TRBJ2-7; 10 nucleotides align to TRBD1. V lost 5 bases and J lost 4; bases outside the gene matches: 8. The V gene's germline CDR1 is GTSNPN and CDR2 SVGIG (reference sequence). This CDR3 is built from 14 residues.

The chain has TRBV7-2 and TRBJ2-7, with TRBD1 identical over 8 bases. CDR3 length: 14 residues. Germline trimming cut 4 bases from V and 6 bases from J; bases unmatched to any gene: 8. Germline-derived CDR1 and CDR2 are SGHTA and FQGNSA. CDR3 bases: TGTGCCAGCAGCTCTAGACAGGGGATCAGCGAGCAGTACTTC. Translating gives CASSSRQGISEQYF.

This chain joins TRBV6-1 and TRBJ2-1; D possibly uses TRBD1 or TRBD2 (6 bases each). The V and J ends lost 3 bases and 15 bases respectively, with 18 bases between them. Germline V CDR1 and CDR2: MNHNS, SASEGT. The CDR3 length is 13 residues. The CDR3 is CASSDQPGAWPFF. The CDR3 DNA sequence: TGTGCCAGCAGTGATCAGCCGGGGGCATGGCCGTTCTTC.

A word on this clone: Different DNA sequences within this sample yield the same CDR3. The rearrangement links TRBV19 to TRBJ1-3; TRBD1 aligns across 7 bases. Germline values: CDR1 LNHDA, CDR2 SQIVND (reference sequence). This CDR3 is built from 15 residues. V was clipped by 7 bases and J by 0 bases; unmatched bases: 6. The DNA for the CDR3 is TGTGCCAGTAAACTCGGACAGGACTCTGGAAACACCATATATTTT. It translates to CASKLGQDSGNTIYF.

V gene TRBV5-1 combines with J gene TRBJ2-5; D might be TRBD2 (6 bases). This CDR3 is built from 14 residues. The V end lost 5 bases, the J end lost 5 bases, and 16 bases lay between the germline ends. From germline, CDR1 is SGHRS and CDR2 YFSETQ. The CDR3 loop reads CASRRDPGEETQYF. In DNA form, the CDR3 reads TGCGCCAGCAGGCGGGACCCGGGGGAGGAGACCCAGTACTTC. Full variable domain (rest looked up from reference TRBV5-1 and TRBJ2-5): KAGVTQTPRYLIKTRGQQVTLSCSPISGHRSVSWYQQTPGQGLQFLFEYFSETQRNKGNFPGRFSGRQFSNSRSEMNVSTLELGDSALYLCASRRDPGEETQYFGPGTRLLVL.

A single count supports this clone. This sequence joins TRBV4-1 and TRBJ1-5, with D possibly matching TRBD1 (5 bases). V lost 0 bases and J 4 bases, leaving 13 bases between the germline ends. Germline V gives CDR1 MGHRA, CDR2 YSYEKL. The CDR3 is 16 residues long. The CDR3 spells CASSQDMGHTNQPQHF. CDR3 nucleotide sequence: TGCGCCAGCAGCCAAGACATGGGGCATACTAATCAGCCCCAGCATTTT.

The V call is TRBV11-2, the J call TRBJ2-2; either TRBD1 or TRBD2 may supply D (5 bases each). The germline V gene has CDR1 SGHAT and CDR2 FQNNGV. The CDR3 has 18 amino acids. V was cut by 0 bases and J by 1 base, with 15 bases left in between. The CDR3 reads CASSLDRWDLGNTGELFF. CDR3 DNA: TGTGCCAGCAGCTTAGATAGATGGGACCTCGGGAACACCGGGGAGCTGTTTTTT. The variable domain in full, with the rest retrieved from reference TRBV11-2 and TRBJ2-2, is EAGVAQSPRYKIIEKRQSVAFWCNPISGHATLYWYQQILGQGPKLLIQFQNNGVVDDSQLPKDRFSAERLKGVDSTLKIQPAKLEDSAVYLCASSLDRWDLGNTGELFFGEGSRLTVL.

Note on this clone: A read error is likely, as this CDR3 ends without the conserved phenylalanine or tryptophan. It is unclear where the CDR3 begins or ends on the DNA, so no DNA is shown, and the CDR3 is as TCRdb lists it. V gene TRBV7-9 combines with J gene TRBJ1-1. Germline CDR1 SEHNR, CDR2 FQNEAQ (reference sequence). The CDR3 comprises 9 residues, both ends counted. The CDR3 reads CASSLGTPL.

This chain uses TRBV12-5 with TRBJ2-7, with TRBD1 matching over 8 bases. V lost 4 bases to trimming and J lost 4 bases; unmatched junction nucleotides: 18. CDR1 LGHNT and CDR2 FRNRAP come from the germline V gene. The CDR3 is made up of 18 amino acids. Written as DNA, the CDR3 is TGTGCTAGTGGTTCCTATTGGGCCCCGGGACAGGCCCATTACGAGCAGTACTTC. Translated, it gives CASGSYWAPGQAHYEQYF.

The chain combines TRBV29-1 with TRBJ2-7; no clear D gene. V was pared by 5 bases and J by 2 bases, with 7 bases between. The CDR3 loop spans 11 amino acids. Germline V gene data show CDR1 as SQVTM and CDR2 as ANQGSEA. This CDR3 reads CSVQVPYEQYF. The DNA of the CDR3 is TGCAGCGTTCAGGTACCCTACGAGCAGTACTTC.

This chain uses TRBV10-3 with TRBJ1-2, with no clear D. This CDR3 region has 14 residues. Germline-derived CDR1 and CDR2 are ENHRY and SYGVKD. Between the trimmed V and J ends, which lost 3 bases and 5 bases, there was a span of 13 bases. Here the CDR3 reads CAISDKRWDYGYTF. The CDR3 nucleotides are TGTGCCATCAGTGATAAACGATGGGATTATGGCTACACCTTC.